This record concerns one T cell receptor (beta chain) sequence. Its antigen is not identified. This sample is drawn from a study of metastatic and nonmetastatic thyroid tumors. Study summary: Repertoires from blood and tumor or nodule tissue of malignant and benign thyroid patients were compared. Whole-study findings and limits: According to reports, the diversity of TCR beta was significantly higher in malignant thyroid tumors than in benign nodules, and this held in both blood and tumor samples.

In the source study's methods: Researchers built a distant-metastasis classifier for papillary thyroid cancer that drew on CDR3 differences across clinicopathological groups. TCRdb re-called the PCR reads with MiXCR. TCRdb's processing, not the authors' own work, is the source of the V and J calls. The sample has some 11,000 clones; approximately 32% are singletons. All patients reached thyroid surgery having received no treatment beforehand. V lost 1 base and J lost 2, with 12 bases in between. Germline lookup yields CDR1 MNHNS and CDR2 SASEGT. The CDR3 length is 15 residues. The clonotype comes from a female donor with papillary thyroid cancer or a benign thyroid nodule (not recorded which). Some clones in this sample may be carry-over from other donors' samples. Sequencing input: tumor tissue. J is TRBJ2-7 and V is TRBV6-1; D unclear. CDR3 residues: CASSEVSAPTYEQYF. The CDR3 nucleotides are TGTGCCAGCAGTGAAGTTTCTGCGCCAACCTACGAGCAGTACTTC.